Below, 19 T cell receptor beta chains from the same sample are listed, as sequenced in a study of blood T cell repertoires in COVID-19. Data came from immunoSEQ multiplex PCR; TCRdb stores just in-frame clones and leaves some out. Of 150,000 to 200,000 clones detected, around 77% appear once; the ten largest clones hold 2.8%. Input material: peripheral blood. The receptor source for this set is a man in his 70s with acute or convalescent COVID-19.

This clone was found once. The chain carries TRBV11-3 and TRBJ2-2; D might be TRBD2 (6 bases). This CDR3 comprises 14 residues. CDR1 is SGHNT and CDR2 is YENEEA in the germline V gene. The V gene lost 4 bases and the J gene lost 4 bases, with 10 bases spanning the gap. CDR3 DNA sequence: TGTGCCAGCAGCTCCCGACTAGGCACCGGGGAGCTGTTTTTT. Encoded protein: CASSSRLGTGELFF.

The rearrangement joins TRBV19 to TRBJ1-2; 8 nucleotides agree with TRBD1. Germline CDR1 is LNHDA and CDR2 is SQIVND (reference sequence). The CDR3 totals 15 residues. J was trimmed by 0 bases and V by 6 bases; bases with no gene match: 6. For the CDR3, the DNA is TGTGCCAGTAGAGGACAGGGCTTAGCTAACTATGGCTACACCTTC. Translation: CASRGQGLANYGYTF.

The rearrangement links TRBV29-1 to TRBJ1-5; 7 nucleotides line up with TRBD1. The CDR3 totals 13 residues. The J segment lost 2 bases and the V segment lost 2 bases, leaving 0 bases of the junction unmatched. The germline V gene encodes CDR1 SQVTM and CDR2 ANQGSEA. This CDR3 is CSVETGGNQPQHF. CDR3 nucleotide sequence: TGCAGCGTTGAAACAGGGGGCAATCAGCCCCAGCATTTT.

J is TRBJ1-3 and V is TRBV6-5; D call uncertain. The CDR3 has 15 amino acids. Trimming took 4 bases from V and 0 from J, leaving 10 bases between them. CDR1 is MNHEY and CDR2 is SVGAGI in the germline V gene. As DNA, the CDR3 is TGTGCCAGCAGTTCCTTGGGAGACTCTGGAAACACCATATATTTT. Protein: CASSSLGDSGNTIYF.

V gene TRBV28 combines with J gene TRBJ1-1; 8 nucleotides agree with TRBD1. Looked up from germline, CDR1 is MDHEN and CDR2 is SYDVKM. V lost 4 bases, J lost 7 bases, and 8 bases stayed unmatched. The CDR3 runs to 14 residues. The CDR3 here is CASSSEDRVGEAFF. CDR3 in DNA: TGTGCCAGCAGTTCGGAGGACAGGGTAGGTGAAGCTTTCTTT.

This clone was picked up one time. This chain links TRBV11-2 with TRBJ2-7; possible D gene TRBD1, 6 bases. The germline gives CDR1 SGHAT, CDR2 FQNNGV. This CDR3 is built from 14 residues. With 5 bases removed from V and 0 bases from J, the gap between germline ends came to 11 bases. The CDR3: CASSADRFSYEQYF. DNA of the CDR3: TGTGCCAGCAGCGCGGACAGATTCTCCTACGAGCAGTACTTC.

The V gene is TRBV5-4, the J gene TRBJ2-3; the D is unclear. The germline V and J ends were trimmed by 3 bases and 0 bases, with 14 bases remaining between them. Germline V gene lookup returns CDR1 SGHNT and CDR2 YYREEE (reference sequence). The CDR3 length is 16 residues. CDR3 sequence (DNA): TGTGCCAGCAGCTCCTCCCAGACGCGGAGCACAGATACGCAGTATTTT. Its protein is CASSSSQTRSTDTQYF. The variable domain in full, with the rest retrieved from reference TRBV5-4 and TRBJ2-3, is ETGVTQSPTHLIKTRGQQVTLRCSSQSGHNTVSWYQQALGQGPQFIFQYYREEENGRGNFPPRFSGLQFPNYSSELNVNALELDDSALYLCASSSSQTRSTDTQYFGPGTRLTVL.

The chain recombines TRBV4-2 with TRBJ1-2, with 7 bases identical to TRBD1. Germline values: CDR1 LGHNA, CDR2 YNFKEQ. The CDR3 consists of 13 residues. V gave up 6 bases and J gave up 4 bases; unmatched junction bases: 5. As DNA, the CDR3 is TGTGCCAGCAGACGGACAGGATCCTATGGCTACACCTTC. Translated: CASRRTGSYGYTF.

This chain links TRBV11-2 with TRBJ1-2; 9 bases are a match to TRBD1. V shed 0 bases, J shed 3 bases, and the junction held 2 bases outside the gene matches. This CDR3 spans 15 amino acids. Germline values: CDR1 SGHAT, CDR2 FQNNGV. Here the CDR3 DNA reads TGTGCCAGCAGCTTAGATAGGACAGGGGACTATGGCTACACCTTC. This sequence encodes CASSLDRTGDYGYTF.

This rearrangement joins TRBV7-9 to TRBJ2-2, with TRBD1 matching 7 bases. From germline, CDR1 is SEHNR and CDR2 FQNEAQ (reference sequence). The CDR3 extends over 14 amino acids. V was pared by 5 bases and J by 2 bases, with 2 bases of the junction left unmatched. The CDR3 loop is CASSGDSNTGELFF. CDR3 nucleotides: TGTGCCAGCAGCGGGGACAGCAACACCGGGGAGCTGTTTTTT.

A few counts support this clone. The chain combines TRBV7-2 with TRBJ2-6; 11 nucleotides match TRBD2. V dropped 4 bases and J dropped 0; count of bases not matched to a gene: 5. The CDR3 runs 18 residues. CDR1 is SGHTA and CDR2 is FQGNSA in the germline V gene. The CDR3 loop reads CASSSTSGATSGANVLTF. CDR3 coding DNA: TGTGCCAGCAGCTCGACTAGCGGGGCAACCTCTGGGGCCAACGTCCTGACTTTC. Variable domain in full (rest from reference TRBV7-2 and TRBJ2-6): GAGVSQSPSNKVTEKGKDVELRCDPISGHTALYWYRQSLGQGLEFLIYFQGNSAPDKSGLPSDRFSAERTGGSVSTLTIQRTQQEDSAVYLCASSSTSGATSGANVLTFGAGSRLTVL.

The chain carries TRBV13 and TRBJ1-1; perhaps TRBD1 as D (6 bases). CDR1 and CDR2 from the germline V gene are PRHDT and FYEKMQ (reference sequence). This CDR3 has 16 amino acids. V was pared by 6 bases and J by 1 base, with 18 bases between. Here the CDR3 DNA reads TGTGCCAGCAGTCGAGGGCGGGGGGCATCGAACACTGAAGCTTTCTTT. This gives the protein CASSRGRGASNTEAFF. Full variable domain (rest looked up from reference TRBV13 and TRBJ1-1): AAGVIQSPRHLIKEKRETATLKCYPIPRHDTVYWYQQGPGQDPQFLISFYEKMQSDKGSIPDRFSAQQFSDYHSELNMSSLELGDSALYFCASSRGRGASNTEAFFGQGTRLTVV.

The chain employs TRBV5-1 and TRBJ1-2, with TRBD1 matching over 7 bases. Germline loops: CDR1 SGHRS, CDR2 YFSETQ. V dropped 0 bases and J dropped 6; count of bases not matched to a gene: 5. This CDR3 region has 14 residues. CDR3 region: CASSLARDSNGYTF. The DNA for the CDR3 is TGCGCCAGCAGCTTGGCCAGGGACAGCAATGGCTACACCTTC.

J is TRBJ2-3 and V is TRBV6-1; 8 bases agree with TRBD2. The ends lost 2 bases at V and 8 bases at J; junction bases unmatched: 15. Germline-derived CDR1 and CDR2 are MNHNS and SASEGT. The CDR3 contains 17 residues. The DNA for the CDR3 is TGTGCCAGCAGTGAAAGGGGTAGCGGGGTGAGCATCGGTACGCAGTATTTT. This encodes CASSERGSGVSIGTQYF.

The V gene is TRBV7-9, the J gene TRBJ2-3, with D maybe TRBD1 (6 bases). The CDR3 contains 15 residues. The V gene's germline CDR1 is SEHNR and CDR2 FQNEAQ (reference sequence). The V end was cut by 5 bases, the J end by 3 bases, with 15 bases between. CDR3 nucleotide sequence: TGTGCCAGCAGCCAGGACAGTCGTCGAACAGATACGCAGTATTTT. Translating gives CASSQDSRRTDTQYF.

The chain links TRBV5-4 to TRBJ1-6; no reliable D call. Germline loops: CDR1 SGHNT, CDR2 YYREEE (reference sequence). Trimming shortened V by 2 bases and J by 7 bases, and 7 bases separated the two germline ends. This CDR3 comprises 13 residues. CDR3 sequence: CASSFEENSPLHF. The CDR3 bases are TGTGCCAGCAGCTTTGAGGAGAATTCACCCCTCCACTTT.

V is TRBV18 and J is TRBJ2-1, with D unclear. The V end lost 2 bases, the J end lost 4 bases, and 12 bases lay between the germline ends. The CDR3 consists of 15 residues. Germline V gene sequence: CDR1 KGHSH, CDR2 LQKENI. The CDR3 bases are TGTGCCAGCTCACCAGATATACAGATTTACAATGAGCAGTTCTTC. This sequence encodes CASSPDIQIYNEQFF.

The gene calls are TRBV6-6 and TRBJ1-1; a possible D gene is TRBD1 (6 bases). Trimming took off 7 bases at V and 2 bases at J, with 11 bases between the two ends. The CDR3 is 13 residues long. Germline CDR1 and CDR2: MNHNY and SVGAGI (reference sequence). CDR3 residues: CASTRQANTEAFF. For the CDR3, the DNA is TGTGCCAGCACCAGACAGGCAAACACTGAAGCTTTCTTT.

The gene calls are TRBV28 and TRBJ2-7, with 8 bases lining up with TRBD1. Germline V gene data show CDR1 as MDHEN and CDR2 as SYDVKM. V lost 5 bases, J lost 4 bases, and 7 bases stayed unmatched. This CDR3 has 14 amino acids. The CDR3, as DNA: TGTGCCAGCAGTCTAGGACAGGGTCCATACGAGCAGTACTTC. Residues: CASSLGQGPYEQYF.